The present T cell receptor beta chain was sequenced within a study of T cell repertoires in cytomegalovirus infection. TCRdb recomputed calls from the reads with MiXCR, one row per CDR3 protein. The sample includes around 130,000 distinct CDR3 sequences, almost 9% of them seen just once. Sequencing was performed on PBMCs. The TCR sequence derives from a human donor in good health (CMV status not recorded). Some clones in this sample may be carry-over from other donors' samples.

The CDR3 DNA sequence: TGCAGTGCTAGAGATTGGCAGCTACCCGGCGATACGCAGTATTTT. Protein sequence: CSARDWQLPGDTQYF. This chain connects TRBV20-1 to TRBJ2-3; D uncertain. Trimming stripped 0 bases from V and 6 bases from J, with 16 bases between. This CDR3 is built from 15 residues. CDR1 and CDR2 (germline): DFQATT, SNEGSKA (reference sequence).